These 15 T cell receptor beta chains were all obtained from the same sample, sequenced in a study of graft-versus-host responses after intestinal transplantation. The method was immunoSEQ multiplex PCR; TCRdb's version includes in-frame clones alone and lacks a portion of them. Of fewer than 120,000 clones listed, roughly 93% were seen once; the top ten hold roughly 0.5%. What these receptors recognize is not known. The sample consisted of unstimulated CD8+ T cells sorted from spleen or lymph node cells, taken before intestinal transplant. The receptors stem from a human donor who received an intestinal transplant.

This chain connects TRBV18 to TRBJ1-1; D not resolved. This CDR3 comprises 14 residues. Germline V gene data show CDR1 as KGHSH and CDR2 as LQKENI. With 3 bases removed from V and 4 bases from J, the gap between germline ends came to 12 bases. CDR3 in DNA: TGTGCCAGCTCACCTCCACGGGGTTCCACTGAAGCTTTCTTT. The encoded protein is CASSPPRGSTEAFF.

This chain joins TRBV28 and TRBJ2-7; the match to TRBD1 covers 9 bases. The CDR3 contains 14 residues. Germline-derived CDR1 and CDR2 are MDHEN and SYDVKM. Losses at the gene ends were 6 bases for V and 3 bases for J; bases not matched to a gene: 6. CDR3 DNA sequence: TGTGCCAGCAGCAGGGACAGGGAGGTCTACGAGCAGTACTTC. This encodes CASSRDREVYEQYF.

This clone was counted a single time. V usage is TRBV6-5 and J usage is TRBJ2-1; TRBD2 matches 12 bases. There are 15 residues in the CDR3. CDR1 is MNHEY, CDR2 SVGAGI, per germline. V was pared by 5 bases and J by 9 bases, with 8 bases of the junction left unmatched. CDR3 coding DNA: TGTGCCAGCAGTACTCTAGCGGGAGGGTTTAGTGAGCAGTTCTTC. Protein: CASSTLAGGFSEQFF.

CDR3 sequence reads: CATSRRASYEQYF. The CDR3 DNA reads TGTGCTACGAGCCGGCGGGCCTCCTACGAGCAGTACTTC. The V gene is TRBV7-9, the J gene TRBJ2-7, with D possibly matching TRBD2 (5 bases). Germline CDR1 reads SEHNR; CDR2 reads FQNEAQ (reference sequence). The CDR3 has 13 residues.

The rearrangement uses TRBV11-2 and TRBJ2-1; D unresolved. Germline V gene lookup returns CDR1 SGHAT and CDR2 FQNNGV. V was pared by 6 bases and J by 4 bases, with 16 bases between. This CDR3 contains 15 residues. The DNA of the CDR3 is TGTGCCAGCAGGGGTACGGACCAACCGTACAATGAGCAGTTCTTC. Residues: CASRGTDQPYNEQFF.

The rearrangement uses TRBV19 and TRBJ2-7; D is unresolved. Germline assignment: CDR1 LNHDA and CDR2 SQIVND (reference sequence). The CDR3 has 13 residues. The V end was cut by 6 bases, the J end by 2 bases, with 11 bases between. The DNA for the CDR3 is TGTGCCAGTAGGCCGGACGAAGCCTACGAGCAGTACTTC. Translation: CASRPDEAYEQYF.

This chain uses TRBV7-9 with TRBJ1-4, with 9 bases identical to TRBD1. CDR1 is SEHNR and CDR2 is FQNEAQ in the germline V gene (reference sequence). CDR3 length equals 18 residues. V was clipped by 5 bases and J by 4 bases; unmatched bases: 14. The CDR3 nucleotides read TGTGCCAGCAGCCCATCAACCACCGGGACAGGGAATAATGAAAAACTGTTTTTT. Encoded protein: CASSPSTTGTGNNEKLFF.

The chain joins TRBV6-1 to TRBJ1-1, with D uncertain. Germline values: CDR1 MNHNS, CDR2 SASEGT. This CDR3 is built from 14 residues. Trimming took 3 bases from V and 4 from J, leaving 12 bases between them. CDR3 residues: CASSDLRFATEAFF. The CDR3, as DNA: TGTGCCAGCAGTGATTTAAGGTTTGCCACTGAAGCTTTCTTT.

J is TRBJ1-1 and V is TRBV19; TRBD1 agrees at 7 bases. The V and J ends lost 5 bases and 1 base, in that order; junction bases with no gene match: 7. This CDR3 is 15 amino acids long. Germline CDR1 and CDR2: LNHDA and SQIVND (reference sequence). The CDR3: CASSAGQIGNTEAFF. For the CDR3, the DNA is TGTGCCAGTAGTGCGGGACAGATAGGGAACACTGAAGCTTTCTTT. Supplemented by reference TRBV19 and TRBJ1-1, the full variable domain reads DGGITQSPKYLFRKEGQNVTLSCEQNLNHDAMYWYRQDPGQGLRLIYYSQIVNDFQKGDIAEGYSVSREKKESFPLTVTSAQKNPTAFYLCASSAGQIGNTEAFFGQGTRLTVV.

The chain has TRBV6-5 and TRBJ2-7; 13 positions agree with TRBD2. Germline CDR1 MNHEY, CDR2 SVGAGI. There are 13 residues in the CDR3. V was clipped by 6 bases and J by 6 bases; unmatched bases: 2. The chain's CDR3 is CASSGTSGIEQYF. As DNA, the CDR3 is TGTGCCAGCAGCGGGACTAGCGGGATCGAGCAGTACTTC.

J is TRBJ2-7 and V is TRBV2, with D perhaps matching TRBD1 or TRBD2 (5 bases each). Germline loops: CDR1 SNHLY, CDR2 FYNNEI. This CDR3 spans 15 amino acids. Trimming removed 1 base from V and 6 bases from J, with 16 bases in between. The CDR3 DNA is TGTGCCAGCAGTGAAGGGGGCAGAGCGAGGGCCGAGCAGTACTTC. Protein sequence: CASSEGGRARAEQYF.

CDR3 region: CASSEPTGAGGQPQHF. The CDR3 DNA sequence: TGTGCCAGCAGTGAACCAACGGGGGCGGGGGGGCAGCCCCAGCATTTT. The chain joins TRBV6-1 to TRBJ1-5, with D perhaps matching TRBD1 (6 bases). The ends were cut back, 2 bases at V and 7 bases at J, with 18 bases in the middle. The CDR3 loop spans 16 amino acids. CDR1 and CDR2 from the germline V gene are MNHNS and SASEGT.

This clone was detected only once. This chain joins TRBV11-2 and TRBJ2-7; 8 positions agree with TRBD2. Germline values: CDR1 SGHAT, CDR2 FQNNGV. V gave up 5 bases and J gave up 2 bases; unmatched junction bases: 8. The CDR3 loop spans 15 amino acids. Here the CDR3 DNA reads TGTGCCAGCAGCCGAAAGAGCGGGAGTGCCTACGAGCAGTACTTC. It codes for CASSRKSGSAYEQYF.

The chain has TRBV5-1 and TRBJ1-3; TRBD1 aligns across 7 bases. Germline values: CDR1 SGHRS, CDR2 YFSETQ. V was clipped by 1 base and J by 6 bases; unmatched bases: 7. This CDR3 region has 15 residues. The CDR3 nucleotides read TGCGCCAGCAGCTTGCAAAACAGGGGTGCAAACACCATATATTTT. Translating gives CASSLQNRGANTIYF. The variable domain in full, with the rest retrieved from reference TRBV5-1 and TRBJ1-3, is KAGVTQTPRYLIKTRGQQVTLSCSPISGHRSVSWYQQTPGQGLQFLFEYFSETQRNKGNFPGRFSGRQFSNSRSEMNVSTLELGDSALYLCASSLQNRGANTIYFGEGSWLTVV.

This chain's CDR3 is CASSLAGAAYEQYF. The CDR3 DNA is TGTGCCAGCAGCTTGGCGGGCGCTGCCTACGAGCAGTACTTC. The gene calls are TRBV5-6 and TRBJ2-7; D unresolved. This CDR3 has 14 amino acids. V gave up 0 bases and J gave up 2 bases, with 9 bases separating them. Germline V CDR1 and CDR2: SGHDT, YYEEEE. The full variable domain, its missing parts supplied by reference TRBV5-6 and TRBJ2-7, is DAGVTQSPTHLIKTRGQQVTLRCSPKSGHDTVSWYQQALGQGPQFIFQYYEEEERQRGNFPDRFSGHQFPNYSSELNVNALLLGDSALYLCASSLAGAAYEQYFGPGTRLTVT.